This TCR beta chain emerged from a study of blood T cells in healthy people across ages. A second PCR of about 7 to 12 cycles used a sample-barcoded 5' primer and a J-beta primer mix. MiXCR, run by TCRdb on the 5' RACE reads, gives a single entry per CDR3 protein. The sample includes 550,000 to 600,000 distinct CDR3 sequences, about 45% seen only once; the top ten take 20% to 25%. This clonotype has just a few counts. Germline CDR1 reads SGHTA; CDR2 reads FQGNSA. V was pared by 0 bases and J by 5 bases, with 7 bases of the junction left unmatched. The CDR3 totals 16 residues. Source material: blood. This chain connects TRBV7-2 to TRBJ2-5; 9 positions agree with TRBD2. The clonotype comes from an older man in good health. The CDR3 nucleotides read TGTGCCAGCAGCTTAGCGATAGCGGGGGTATTGGAGACCCAGTACTTC. This gives the protein CASSLAIAGVLETQYF.